This TCR beta chain was sequenced during a study of cytomegalovirus exposure and HLA in healthy donors. The PCR ran on 60 Vbeta and 13 Jbeta primers. Here immunoSEQ multiplex PCR was the method, and the copy in TCRdb shows in-frame clones only, minus some. The sample lists about 180,000 clones, around 75% occurring once. The receptor was derived from a male donor in good health and CMV-seronegative. Input material: PBMCs.

The CDR3 nucleotides read TGTGCCAGCTCACGGACACAGGGGGCTCAGCCCCAGCATTTT. Translation gives CASSRTQGAQPQHF. The chain joins TRBV18 to TRBJ1-5, with 9 positions matching TRBD1. The CDR3 extends over 14 amino acids. V shed 4 bases, J shed 6 bases, and the junction held 4 bases outside the gene matches. The germline gives CDR1 KGHSH, CDR2 LQKENI.